This note documents a single T cell receptor (beta chain) sequence. What it binds is unknown. This entry is derived from a study of T cell responses to AZD1222 COVID-19 vaccine. Study-wide results and caveats: The study sampled repertoires only after the peak T cell response.

This CDR3 spans 17 amino acids. Generated by immunoSEQ multiplex PCR, the TCRdb table keeps only in-frame clones and is missing some. The data contain some 120,000 clones, approximately 93% of them seen just once; the ten biggest clones take up under 3.5%. V is TRBV21-1 and J is TRBJ2-7; TRBD2 is the table's D call and was not checked against the DNA. TRBV21-1 is annotated as a pseudogene. The clonotype was recovered from an adult in good health. The sequencing used peripheral blood, collected on day 0 of AZD1222 vaccination. CDR3 protein: CASSDKARLADYMEQYF. Written as DNA, the CDR3 is TGTGCCAGCAGCGATAAGGCTAGACTAGCGGACTATATGGAGCAGTACTTC.